The subject of this entry is one T cell receptor (beta chain). The sample comes from a study of response to subunit inactivated influenza vaccine. One entry per CDR3 protein results from TCRdb running MiXCR on the RT-PCR reads. The sample lists 500,000 to 700,000 distinct CDR3 sequences, under 30% occurring once. The CDR3 loop spans 13 amino acids. CDR1 and CDR2 from the germline V gene are MRHNA and SNTAGT. V was cut by 3 bases and J by 3 bases, with 6 bases left in between. Separately, the same data were catalogued under a study of T cells expressing NK-cell markers. That source reports: 5'RACE template switching built TCR beta cDNA with unique molecular identifiers. Seven HCMV-seropositive donors and one seronegative donor made up the eight sequenced donors.

The V call is TRBV6-4, the J call TRBJ2-1; D remains unclear. This receptor was identified in a man between 45 and 60 years old who received an inactivated influenza vaccine. This specimen was CD4+ T cells sorted from PBMCs, taken roughly 12 days after vaccination. CDR3 sequence (DNA): TGTGCCAGCAGTGAGGGGATCTACAATGAGCAGTTCTTC. Translation gives CASSEGIYNEQFF.